These 27 T cell receptor beta chains were sequenced from one sample in a study of blood T cell repertoires in COVID-19. Generated by immunoSEQ multiplex PCR, the TCRdb table keeps only in-frame clones and is missing some. The sample has 180,000 or so clones, 65% to 85% seen once. The sample consisted of PBMCs or T cells enriched from blood (not recorded which). The receptors were sampled from a woman aged 55-70 years who had recovered from COVID-19.

The chain employs TRBV2 and TRBJ2-1; TRBD1 matches at 7 bases. The trim removed 6 bases at V and 6 bases at J, leaving 5 bases unmatched. CDR3 length: 13 amino acids. Germline CDR1 is SNHLY and CDR2 is FYNNEI. For the CDR3, the DNA is TGTGCCAGCAGGGAGTCAGGGGGCAATGAGCAGTTCTTC. This codes for CASRESGGNEQFF. The full variable domain, with the rest looked up from reference TRBV2 and TRBJ2-1, is EPEVTQTPSHQVTQMGQEVILRCVPISNHLYFYWYRQILGQKVEFLVSFYNNEISEKSEIFDDQFSVERPDGSNFTLKIRSTKLEDSAMYFCASRESGGNEQFFGPGTRLTVL.

In this sample, this clone turned up once. In DNA form, the CDR3 reads TGTGCCCGCGGGGGGGCAGGGGCGTTCGGGGTAACCTTC. It encodes CARGGAGAFGVTF. This chain connects TRBV30 to TRBJ1-2; tentatively, D is TRBD1 (6 bases). The V gene lost 8 bases and the J gene lost 14 bases, with 27 bases spanning the gap. The length of the CDR3 is 13 residues. Germline values: CDR1 GTSNPN, CDR2 SVGIG (reference sequence).

This sequence joins TRBV7-3 and TRBJ1-1; 7 positions agree with TRBD1. Germline-derived CDR1 and CDR2 are SGHTA and FQGTGA. J was trimmed by 8 bases and V by 5 bases; bases with no gene match: 8. The CDR3 spans 13 residues. As DNA, the CDR3 is TGTGCCAGCAGCACAACAGGGGACGGGGAAGCTTTCTTT. Translated, it gives CASSTTGDGEAFF.

The rearrangement links TRBV5-4 to TRBJ2-2, with 8 bases that match TRBD2. Trimming cost V 4 bases and J 4 bases; bases outside gene matches: 9. CDR1 SGHNT and CDR2 YYREEE come from the germline V gene (reference sequence). This CDR3 has 16 residues. The CDR3 sequence is CASSPGVREVTGELFF. CDR3 DNA: TGTGCCAGCAGCCCCGGGGTGCGGGAGGTCACCGGGGAGCTGTTTTTT.

The chain is built from TRBV4-1 and TRBJ2-1; 8 bases agree with TRBD2. The J segment lost 8 bases and the V segment lost 2 bases, leaving 11 bases of the junction unmatched. This CDR3 has 16 amino acids. The germline CDR1 and CDR2 sequences are MGHRA and YSYEKL. CDR3 loop: CASSQQMRGVRDEQFF. The CDR3 DNA reads as TGCGCCAGCAGCCAACAAATGCGGGGGGTCAGGGATGAGCAGTTCTTC.

This clone was counted a few times. This chain uses TRBV14 with TRBJ1-2; the D is unclear. This CDR3 region has 13 residues. The V end lost 1 base, the J end lost 4 bases, and 7 bases lay between the germline ends. CDR1 and CDR2 from the germline V gene are SGHDN and FVKESK. CDR3 DNA: TGTGCCAGCAGCCAAGGACACCCCTATGGCTACACCTTC. It yields the protein CASSQGHPYGYTF.

The chain couples TRBV7-3 to TRBJ2-3, with 12 bases fitting TRBD2. In germline, CDR1 is SGHTA, CDR2 FQGTGA. CDR3 length: 15 amino acids. The J segment lost 5 bases and the V segment lost 5 bases, leaving 5 bases of the junction unmatched. The CDR3: CASSRTSGEGDTQYF. Written as DNA, the CDR3 is TGTGCCAGCAGCCGGACTAGCGGGGAAGGAGATACGCAGTATTTT.

The rearrangement uses TRBV6-6 and TRBJ1-1; D remains ambiguous. CDR3 size: 13 residues. V was clipped by 6 bases and J by 0 bases, with 8 bases between them. Germline CDR1 is MNHNY and CDR2 is SVGAGI (reference sequence). The CDR3 nucleotides read TGTGCCAGCAGACAGCTTTTGAACACTGAAGCTTTCTTT. Residues: CASRQLLNTEAFF.

The rearrangement uses TRBV28 and TRBJ1-2; 8 positions match TRBD1. The length of the CDR3 is 13 residues. Germline-derived CDR1 and CDR2 are MDHEN and SYDVKM. Losses at the gene ends were 7 bases for V and 2 bases for J; bases not matched to a gene: 3. CDR3 DNA: TGTGCCAGCACTACAGGGGGAAACTATGGCTACACCTTC. This encodes CASTTGGNYGYTF.

The rearrangement links TRBV9 to TRBJ2-7; weak D call: TRBD1 (5 bases). The V gene lost 3 bases and the J gene lost 6 bases, with 13 bases spanning the gap. CDR3 length: 13 residues. Germline assignment: CDR1 SGDLS and CDR2 YYNGEE. CDR3 nucleotide sequence: TGTGCCAGCAGCGCCCAGGGTACGTCCGAGCAGTACTTC. It yields the protein CASSAQGTSEQYF.

The V call is TRBV19, the J call TRBJ1-6; 7 positions agree with TRBD1. The length of the CDR3 is 16 residues. The junction had 12 bases not matched to a gene; V was cut back by 3 bases and J by 10 bases. The germline CDR1 and CDR2 sequences are LNHDA and SQIVND (reference sequence). CDR3 DNA sequence: TGTGCCAGTAGTATCGTACGACAGGGTGGGGGATCACCCCTCCACTTT. It codes for CASSIVRQGGGSPLHF.

The genes are TRBV5-1 and TRBJ2-6, with D hard to call. The CDR3 has 15 amino acids. Trimming pared 1 base from V and 4 bases from J, leaving 9 bases between. CDR1 is SGHRS and CDR2 is YFSETQ in the germline V gene. The CDR3 DNA follows: TGCGCCAGCAGCTTGCAGGCAGCCGGGGCCAACGTCCTGACTTTC. It encodes CASSLQAAGANVLTF.

The chain combines TRBV2 with TRBJ2-3, with D possibly being TRBD2 (7 bases). This CDR3 is 14 amino acids long. CDR1 and CDR2 from the germline V gene are SNHLY and FYNNEI. The V end was cut by 2 bases, the J end by 8 bases, with 14 bases between. The CDR3 sequence is CASSERGGQATQYF. The DNA of the CDR3 is TGTGCCAGCAGTGAAAGGGGGGGCCAGGCTACGCAGTATTTT.

V is TRBV3-1 (or the pseudogene TRBV3-2) and J is TRBJ1-6; D is possibly TRBD1 (6 bases). CDR1 is LGHDT, CDR2 YNNKEL, per germline (reference sequence). V lost 4 bases to trimming and J lost 5 bases, with 9 bases between them. The CDR3 is 14 amino acids. The CDR3 sequence: CASSLGQNNSPLHF. The CDR3 nucleotides read TGTGCCAGCAGCCTAGGACAGAATAATTCACCCCTCCACTTT.

The rearrangement joins TRBV7-9 to TRBJ1-4, with D perhaps matching TRBD1 (6 bases). Germline V gene lookup returns CDR1 SEHNR and CDR2 FQNEAQ (reference sequence). V was pared by 0 bases and J by 3 bases, with 8 bases between. The CDR3 has 15 amino acids. CDR3 in DNA: TGTGCCAGCAGCTTAGCGGGACAACCTAATGAAAAACTGTTTTTT. Translated: CASSLAGQPNEKLFF.

J is TRBJ1-5 and V is TRBV12-5; D gene unclear. V was pared by 3 bases and J by 5 bases, with 8 bases between. The germline gives CDR1 LGHNT, CDR2 FRNRAP. The CDR3 sequence is 13 residues long. In nucleotides, the CDR3 is TGTGCTAGTGGTTTAAGCGTGTATCAGCCCCAGCATTTT. This sequence encodes CASGLSVYQPQHF.

The V gene is TRBV28, the J gene TRBJ1-2; tentative D call: TRBD1 (6 bases). V was trimmed by 2 bases and J by 4 bases, leaving 14 bases between them. Germline CDR1 reads MDHEN; CDR2 reads SYDVKM. This CDR3 region has 15 residues. The CDR3 nucleotides are TGTGCCAGCAGTTTACAGCCCAGGGGCGGCTATGGCTACACCTTC. Encoded protein: CASSLQPRGGYGYTF.

The J gene is TRBJ1-1, the V gene TRBV10-3; D unclear. Looked up from germline, CDR1 is ENHRY and CDR2 is SYGVKD. CDR3 length equals 13 residues. Trimming stripped 4 bases from V and 8 bases from J, with 14 bases between. The CDR3 here is CAISGNGKSEAFF. CDR3 sequence (DNA): TGTGCCATCAGTGGTAACGGGAAAAGCGAAGCTTTCTTT.

CDR3 in amino acids: CASKLGQANTEAFF. The CDR3 nucleotides read TGTGCCAGCAAACTCGGACAGGCGAACACTGAAGCTTTCTTT. V usage is TRBV2 and J usage is TRBJ1-1; TRBD1 aligns across 7 bases. The V gene's germline CDR1 is SNHLY and CDR2 FYNNEI. V gave up 7 bases and J gave up 1 base; unmatched junction bases: 6. The CDR3 spans 14 residues.

This chain uses TRBV28 with TRBJ1-6, with 10 bases identical to TRBD1. CDR3 length: 12 residues. Germline CDR1 reads MDHEN; CDR2 reads SYDVKM. V gave up 10 bases and J gave up 8 bases; unmatched junction bases: 2. CDR3 nucleotide sequence: TGTGCCACCGGACAGGGGGATTCACCCCTCCACTTT. Encoded protein: CATGQGDSPLHF.

Details on this clone: At one boundary the junction diverges from the germline segment, which might be a read error. CDR3: CASSQDGRDSVF. As DNA, the CDR3 is TGTGCCAGCAGCCAAGACGGACGGGACTCGGTCTTC. The chain couples TRBV3-1 (or the pseudogene TRBV3-2) to TRBJ2-1, with a tentative D call TRBD2 (6 bases). The CDR3 extends over 12 amino acids. Germline loops: CDR1 LGHDT, CDR2 YNNKEL (reference sequence).

This clone is a singleton in its sample. The J gene is TRBJ1-2, the V gene TRBV28, with TRBD1 matching 8 bases. The CDR3 is made up of 14 amino acids. Per the germline V gene, CDR1 is MDHEN and CDR2 is SYDVKM. After removal of 6 bases from V and 3 bases from J, the junction contained 6 bases not matched to a gene. CDR3 nucleotide sequence: TGTGCCAGCAGCACAGGGGGGGATGACTATGGCTACACCTTC. Its translation is CASSTGGDDYGYTF.

The rearrangement joins TRBV10-1 to TRBJ1-2; tentatively, D is TRBD1 (6 bases). This CDR3 contains 13 residues. Between the trimmed V and J ends, which lost 4 bases and 4 bases, there was a span of 10 bases. Germline CDR1 WNHNN, CDR2 SYGVQD (reference sequence). CDR3 DNA: TGCGCCAGCAGTGCACAGGGCAGCTATGGCTACACCTTC. Translation: CASSAQGSYGYTF.

The chain carries TRBV18 and TRBJ1-1; D call uncertain. The germline V gene has CDR1 KGHSH and CDR2 LQKENI. The V gene lost 3 bases and the J gene lost 8 bases, with 13 bases spanning the gap. CDR3 length equals 13 residues. The CDR3 is CASSPTQEQEAFF. The CDR3 nucleotides read TGTGCCAGCTCACCCACTCAGGAACAGGAAGCTTTCTTT.

The chain is built from TRBV14 and TRBJ1-6; no reliable D call. The CDR3 has 15 amino acids. Deletions cut 4 bases from V and 3 bases from J, with 10 bases between. CDR1 is SGHDN, CDR2 FVKESK, per germline. CDR3 nucleotide sequence: TGTGCCAGCAGCCCCCCGGGAGGCTATAATTCACCCCTCCACTTT. This encodes CASSPPGGYNSPLHF.

The V gene is TRBV28, the J gene TRBJ2-1, with 7 bases matching TRBD2. The CDR3 spans 14 residues. From germline, CDR1 is MDHEN and CDR2 SYDVKM. The J segment lost 5 bases and the V segment lost 6 bases, leaving 7 bases of the junction unmatched. The CDR3 region has the DNA TGTGCCAGCAGGGGGGGGACCCTAAACAATGAGCAGTTCTTC. This encodes CASRGGTLNNEQFF. The entire variable domain, with the rest obtained from reference TRBV28 and TRBJ2-1, is as follows: DVKVTQSSRYLVKRTGEKVFLECVQDMDHENMFWYRQDPGLGLRLIYFSYDVKMKEKGDIPEGYSVSREKKERFSLILESASTNQTSMYLCASRGGTLNNEQFFGPGTRLTVL.

The chain couples TRBV5-1 to TRBJ2-2, with D uncertain. Germline loops: CDR1 SGHRS, CDR2 YFSETQ. V was clipped by 0 bases and J by 7 bases, with 10 bases between them. This CDR3 is built from 14 residues. This chain's CDR3 is CASSLAPEVGELFF. CDR3 DNA sequence: TGCGCCAGCAGCTTGGCCCCCGAGGTCGGGGAGCTGTTTTTT.